Here is one TCR beta chain with its context. Its target is not known. This entry belongs to a study of beta chain features in type 1 diabetes. Study-wide results and caveats: Within each of all four CD4+ subsets, Type 1 diabetes patients had TCRB CDR3s that were moderately but significantly shorter.

Reverse transcribing all isolated RNA meant expressed TCRB transcripts were sequenced. Sequencing used immunoSEQ multiplex PCR; TCRdb keeps in-frame clones, though not all of them. The table shows 300,000 to 400,000 clones, with about 13% occurring only once. V lost 1 base and J lost 5, with 8 bases in between. This CDR3 comprises 13 residues. Germline CDR1 reads LNHDA; CDR2 reads SQIVND (reference sequence). The source material was naive CD4+ T cells from blood. This sequence originates from a woman aged 18 to 35 with type 1 diabetes. This rearrangement joins TRBV19 to TRBJ2-5, with D maybe TRBD1 (6 bases). In DNA, the CDR3 is TGTGCCAGTAGTATAGGGGGGCTTGAGACCCAGTACTTC. As protein: CASSIGGLETQYF.